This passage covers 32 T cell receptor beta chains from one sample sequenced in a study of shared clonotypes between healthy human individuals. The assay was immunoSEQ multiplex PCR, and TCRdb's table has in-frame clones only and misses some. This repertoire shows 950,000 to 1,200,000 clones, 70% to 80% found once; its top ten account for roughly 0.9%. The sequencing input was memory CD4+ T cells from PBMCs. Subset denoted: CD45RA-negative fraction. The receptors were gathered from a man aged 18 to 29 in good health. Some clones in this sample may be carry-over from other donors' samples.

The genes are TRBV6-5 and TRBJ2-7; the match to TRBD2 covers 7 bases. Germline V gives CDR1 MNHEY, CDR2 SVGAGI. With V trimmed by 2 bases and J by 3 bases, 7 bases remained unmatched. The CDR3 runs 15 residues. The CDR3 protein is CASSYGGGNLYEQYF. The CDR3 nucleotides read TGTGCCAGCAGTTACGGGGGGGGGAACCTCTACGAGCAGTACTTC.

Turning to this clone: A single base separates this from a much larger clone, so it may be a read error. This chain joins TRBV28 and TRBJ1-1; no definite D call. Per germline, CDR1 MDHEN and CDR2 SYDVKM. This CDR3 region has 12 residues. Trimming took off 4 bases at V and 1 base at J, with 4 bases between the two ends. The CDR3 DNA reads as TGTGCCAGCAGTTGGGAGAACACTGAAGCTTTCTTT. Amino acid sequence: CASSWENTEAFF.

CDR3 region: CAIQGTGVGEQYF. Written as DNA, the CDR3 is TGTGCCATCCAAGGGACAGGGGTCGGCGAGCAGTACTTC. The gene calls are TRBV10-3 and TRBJ2-7, with TRBD1 matching over 10 bases. The CDR3 extends over 13 amino acids. The germline CDR1 and CDR2 sequences are ENHRY and SYGVKD. With 8 bases clipped from V and 6 bases from J, the junction kept 7 bases outside the gene matches.

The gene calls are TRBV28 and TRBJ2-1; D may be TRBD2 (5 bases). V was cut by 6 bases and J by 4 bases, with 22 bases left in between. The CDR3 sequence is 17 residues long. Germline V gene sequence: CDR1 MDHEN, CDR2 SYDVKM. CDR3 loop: CASSPTAGLLTYNEQFF. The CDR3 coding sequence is TGTGCCAGCAGCCCTACCGCCGGACTGCTAACGTACAATGAGCAGTTCTTC.

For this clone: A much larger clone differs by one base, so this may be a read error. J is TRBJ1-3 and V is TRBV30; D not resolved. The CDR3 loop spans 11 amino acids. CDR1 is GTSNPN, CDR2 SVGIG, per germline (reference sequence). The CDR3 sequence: CDWSAGNTIYF. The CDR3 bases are TGTGACTGGAGTGCAGGAAACACCATATATTTT.

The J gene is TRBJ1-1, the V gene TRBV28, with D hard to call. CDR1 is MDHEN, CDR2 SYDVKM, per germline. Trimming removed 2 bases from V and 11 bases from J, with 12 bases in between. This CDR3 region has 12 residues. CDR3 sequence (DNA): TGTGCCAGCAGTTTAAAGGGCTCGGGGGCTTTCTTT. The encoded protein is CASSLKGSGAFF.

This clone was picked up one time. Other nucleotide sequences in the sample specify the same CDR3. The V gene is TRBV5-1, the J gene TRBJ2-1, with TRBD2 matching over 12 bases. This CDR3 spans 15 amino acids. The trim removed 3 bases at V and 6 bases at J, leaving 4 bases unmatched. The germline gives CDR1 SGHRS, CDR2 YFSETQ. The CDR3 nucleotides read TGCGCCAGCAGCTCTCTAGCGGGAGGGCCCAATGAGCAGTTCTTC. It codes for CASSSLAGGPNEQFF.

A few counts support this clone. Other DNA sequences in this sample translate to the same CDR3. CDR3 in amino acids: CASSPSTDTQYF. CDR3 DNA: TGTGCCAGCAGTCCAAGCACAGATACGCAGTATTTT. The chain carries TRBV28 and TRBJ2-3; D remains unclear. Germline values: CDR1 MDHEN, CDR2 SYDVKM. The germline V and J ends were trimmed by 5 bases and 0 bases, with 3 bases remaining between them. This CDR3 contains 12 residues. Full variable domain (remainder filled in from reference TRBV28 and TRBJ2-3): DVKVTQSSRYLVKRTGEKVFLECVQDMDHENMFWYRQDPGLGLRLIYFSYDVKMKEKGDIPEGYSVSREKKERFSLILESASTNQTSMYLCASSPSTDTQYFGPGTRLTVL.

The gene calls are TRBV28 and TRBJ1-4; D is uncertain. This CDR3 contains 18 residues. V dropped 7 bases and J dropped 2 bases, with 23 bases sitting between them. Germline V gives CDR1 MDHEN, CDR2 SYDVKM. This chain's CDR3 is CASTVYTSRRRTNEKLFF. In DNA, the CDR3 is TGTGCCAGCACAGTTTATACGTCACGCCGCCGGACTAATGAAAAACTGTTTTTT.

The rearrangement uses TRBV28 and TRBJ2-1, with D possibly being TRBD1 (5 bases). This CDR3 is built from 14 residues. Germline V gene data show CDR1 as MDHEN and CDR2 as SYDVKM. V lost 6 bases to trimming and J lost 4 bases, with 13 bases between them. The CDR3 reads CASSNRSTYNEQFF. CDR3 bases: TGTGCCAGCAGCAACAGGTCAACATACAATGAGCAGTTCTTC. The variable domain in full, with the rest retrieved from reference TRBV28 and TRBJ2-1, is DVKVTQSSRYLVKRTGEKVFLECVQDMDHENMFWYRQDPGLGLRLIYFSYDVKMKEKGDIPEGYSVSREKKERFSLILESASTNQTSMYLCASSNRSTYNEQFFGPGTRLTVL.

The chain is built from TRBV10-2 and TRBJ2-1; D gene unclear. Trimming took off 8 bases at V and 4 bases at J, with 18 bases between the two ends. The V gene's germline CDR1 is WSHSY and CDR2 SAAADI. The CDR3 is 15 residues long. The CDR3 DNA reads TGCGCCAGCTTGTCGGCGGCCGTTCCATACAATGAGCAGTTCTTC. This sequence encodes CASLSAAVPYNEQFF.

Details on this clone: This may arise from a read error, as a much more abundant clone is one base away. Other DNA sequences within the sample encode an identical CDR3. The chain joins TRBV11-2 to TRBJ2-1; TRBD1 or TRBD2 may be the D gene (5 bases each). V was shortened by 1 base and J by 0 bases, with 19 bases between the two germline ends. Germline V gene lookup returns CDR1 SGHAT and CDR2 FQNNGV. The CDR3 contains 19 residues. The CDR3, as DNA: TGTGCCAGCAGCTTAGGAAGGAAGCTGGTTGGGGGCTCCTACAATGAGCAGTTCTTC. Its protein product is CASSLGRKLVGGSYNEQFF. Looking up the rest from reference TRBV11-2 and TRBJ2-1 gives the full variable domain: EAGVAQSPRYKIIEKRQSVAFWCNPISGHATLYWYQQILGQGPKLLIQFQNNGVVDDSQLPKDRFSAERLKGVDSTLKIQPAKLEDSAVYLCASSLGRKLVGGSYNEQFFGPGTRLTVL.

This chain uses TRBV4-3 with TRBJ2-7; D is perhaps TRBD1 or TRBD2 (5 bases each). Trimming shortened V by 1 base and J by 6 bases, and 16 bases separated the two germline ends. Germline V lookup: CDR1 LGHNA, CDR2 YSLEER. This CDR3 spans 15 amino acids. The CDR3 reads CASSQVLSRGVEQYF. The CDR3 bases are TGCGCCAGCAGCCAAGTTCTCAGTCGGGGCGTCGAGCAGTACTTC.

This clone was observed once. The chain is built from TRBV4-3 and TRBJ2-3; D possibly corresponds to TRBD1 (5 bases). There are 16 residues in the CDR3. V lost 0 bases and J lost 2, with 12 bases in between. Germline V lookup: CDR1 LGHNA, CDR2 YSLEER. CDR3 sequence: CASSQETAQTTDTQYF. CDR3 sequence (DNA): TGCGCCAGCAGCCAAGAGACAGCCCAGACCACAGATACGCAGTATTTT.

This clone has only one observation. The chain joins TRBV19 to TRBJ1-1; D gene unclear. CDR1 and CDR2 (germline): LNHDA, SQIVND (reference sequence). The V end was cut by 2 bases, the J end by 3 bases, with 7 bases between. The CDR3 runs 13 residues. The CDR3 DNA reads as TGTGCCAGTAGTATACCACCCCACACTGAAGCTTTCTTT. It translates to CASSIPPHTEAFF.

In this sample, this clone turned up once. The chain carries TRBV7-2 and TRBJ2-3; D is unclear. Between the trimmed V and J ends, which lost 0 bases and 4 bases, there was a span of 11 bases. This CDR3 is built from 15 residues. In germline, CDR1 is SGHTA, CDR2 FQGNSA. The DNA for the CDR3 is TGTGCCAGCAGCTTAGCAGCCCCCGTACCAGATACGCAGTATTTT. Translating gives CASSLAAPVPDTQYF.

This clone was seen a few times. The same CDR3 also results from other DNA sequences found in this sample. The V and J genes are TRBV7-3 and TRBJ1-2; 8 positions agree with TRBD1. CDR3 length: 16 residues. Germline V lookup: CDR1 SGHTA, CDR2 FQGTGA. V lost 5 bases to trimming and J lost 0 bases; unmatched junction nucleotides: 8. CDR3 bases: TGTGCCAGCAGCCTACAGGGGGGCCCGGCTAACTATGGCTACACCTTC. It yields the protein CASSLQGGPANYGYTF.

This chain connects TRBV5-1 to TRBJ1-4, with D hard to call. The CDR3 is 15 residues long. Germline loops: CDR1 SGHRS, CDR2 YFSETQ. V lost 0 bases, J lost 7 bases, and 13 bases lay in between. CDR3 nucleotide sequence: TGCGCCAGCAGCTTGGGGAATACACGGGGTGAAAAACTGTTTTTT. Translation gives CASSLGNTRGEKLFF.

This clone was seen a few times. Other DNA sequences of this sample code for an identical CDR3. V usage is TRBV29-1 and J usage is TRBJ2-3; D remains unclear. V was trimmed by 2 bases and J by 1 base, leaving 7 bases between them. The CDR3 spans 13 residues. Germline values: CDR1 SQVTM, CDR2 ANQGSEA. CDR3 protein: CSVETRGTDTQYF. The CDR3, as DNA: TGCAGCGTTGAAACACGGGGCACAGATACGCAGTATTTT.

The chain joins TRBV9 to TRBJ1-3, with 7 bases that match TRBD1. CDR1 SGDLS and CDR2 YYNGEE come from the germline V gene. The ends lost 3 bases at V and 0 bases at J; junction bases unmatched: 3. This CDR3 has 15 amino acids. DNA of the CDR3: TGTGCCAGCAGCGGGGGGGACAGCTCTGGAAACACCATATATTTT. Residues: CASSGGDSSGNTIYF. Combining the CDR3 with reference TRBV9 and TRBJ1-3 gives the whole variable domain DSGVTQTPKHLITATGQRVTLRCSPRSGDLSVYWYQQSLDQGLQFLIQYYNGEERAKGNILERFSAQQFPDLHSELNLSSLELGDSALYFCASSGGDSSGNTIYFGEGSWLTVV.

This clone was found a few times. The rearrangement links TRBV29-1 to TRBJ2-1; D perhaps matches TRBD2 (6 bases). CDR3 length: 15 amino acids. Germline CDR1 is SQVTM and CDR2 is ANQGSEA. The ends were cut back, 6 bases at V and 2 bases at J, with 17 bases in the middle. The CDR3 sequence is CSVIGASDAYNEQFF. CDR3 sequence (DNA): TGCAGCGTCATCGGGGCTAGCGACGCCTACAATGAGCAGTTCTTC.

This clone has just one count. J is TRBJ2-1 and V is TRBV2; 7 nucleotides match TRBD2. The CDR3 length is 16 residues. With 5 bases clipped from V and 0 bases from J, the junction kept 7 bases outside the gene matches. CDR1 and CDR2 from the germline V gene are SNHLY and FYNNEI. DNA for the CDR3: TGTGCCAGCAGTCGGGCTAGCGGTGACTCCTACAATGAGCAGTTCTTC. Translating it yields CASSRASGDSYNEQFF.

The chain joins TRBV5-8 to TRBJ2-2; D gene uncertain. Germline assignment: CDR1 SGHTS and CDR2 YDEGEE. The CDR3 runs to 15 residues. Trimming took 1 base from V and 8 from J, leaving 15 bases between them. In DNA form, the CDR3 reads TGTGCCAGCAGCTTGTCAGGACCCGGAGAAGGGGAGCTGTTTTTT. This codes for CASSLSGPGEGELFF.

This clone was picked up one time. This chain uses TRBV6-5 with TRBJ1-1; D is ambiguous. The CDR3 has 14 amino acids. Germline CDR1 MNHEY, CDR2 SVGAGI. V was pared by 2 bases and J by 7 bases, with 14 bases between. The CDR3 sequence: CASSYAIGTDEAFF. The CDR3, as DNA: TGTGCCAGCAGTTACGCCATTGGAACAGATGAAGCTTTCTTT.

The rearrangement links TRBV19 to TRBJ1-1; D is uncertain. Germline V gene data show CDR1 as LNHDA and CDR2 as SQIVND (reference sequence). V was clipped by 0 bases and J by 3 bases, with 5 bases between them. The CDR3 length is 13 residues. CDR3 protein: CASSIDPDTEAFF. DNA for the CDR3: TGTGCCAGTAGTATAGATCCGGACACTGAAGCTTTCTTT.

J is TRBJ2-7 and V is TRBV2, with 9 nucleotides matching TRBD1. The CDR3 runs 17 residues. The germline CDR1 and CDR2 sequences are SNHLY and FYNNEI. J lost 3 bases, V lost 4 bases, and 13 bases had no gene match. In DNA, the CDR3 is TGTGCCAGCAGTGTCACCGGGACAGGGACCTCTTACTACGAGCAGTACTTC. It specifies CASSVTGTGTSYYEQYF.

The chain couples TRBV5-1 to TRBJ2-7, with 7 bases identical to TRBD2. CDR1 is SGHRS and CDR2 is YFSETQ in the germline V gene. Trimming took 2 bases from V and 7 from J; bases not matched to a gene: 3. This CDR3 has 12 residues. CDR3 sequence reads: CASSFGGEEQYF. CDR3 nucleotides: TGCGCCAGCAGCTTTGGGGGGGAAGAGCAGTACTTC.

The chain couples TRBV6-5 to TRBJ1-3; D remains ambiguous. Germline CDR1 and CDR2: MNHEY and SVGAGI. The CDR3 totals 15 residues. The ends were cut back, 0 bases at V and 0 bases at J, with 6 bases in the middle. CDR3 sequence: CASSYSESSGNTIYF. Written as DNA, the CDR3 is TGTGCCAGCAGTTACTCGGAGAGCTCTGGAAACACCATATATTTT.

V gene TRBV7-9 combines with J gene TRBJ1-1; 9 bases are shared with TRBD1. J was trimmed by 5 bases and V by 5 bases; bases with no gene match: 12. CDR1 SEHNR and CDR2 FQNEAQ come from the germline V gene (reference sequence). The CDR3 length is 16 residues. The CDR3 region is CASSTRKGTGKTEAFF. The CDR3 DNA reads TGTGCCAGCAGCACTCGAAAAGGGACAGGGAAGACTGAAGCTTTCTTT.

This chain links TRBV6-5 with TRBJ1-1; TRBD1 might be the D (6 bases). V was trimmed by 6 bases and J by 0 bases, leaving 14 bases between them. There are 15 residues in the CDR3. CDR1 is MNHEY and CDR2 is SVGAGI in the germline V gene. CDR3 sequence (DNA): TGTGCCAGCAGAACCGGGACAACAATGAACACTGAAGCTTTCTTT. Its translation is CASRTGTTMNTEAFF.

The CDR3 nucleotides are TGTGCCAGCAGGGCGACAGGTTATAGCAATCAGCCCCAGCATTTT. Its protein product is CASRATGYSNQPQHF. J is TRBJ1-5 and V is TRBV27, with TRBD1 as a possible D gene (6 bases). This CDR3 is built from 15 residues. Between the trimmed V and J ends, which lost 6 bases and 0 bases, there was a span of 12 bases. CDR1 is MNHEY, CDR2 SMNVEV, per germline (reference sequence).

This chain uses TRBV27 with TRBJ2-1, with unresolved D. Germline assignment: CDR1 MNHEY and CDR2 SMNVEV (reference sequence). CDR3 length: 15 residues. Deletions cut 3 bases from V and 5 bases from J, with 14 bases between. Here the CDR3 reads CASSFGRSPHNEQFF. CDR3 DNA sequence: TGTGCCAGCAGTTTCGGGCGGAGCCCACACAATGAGCAGTTCTTC.